The 4 T cell receptor beta chains reported below all come from one sample, sequenced in a study of T cells in Graves' hyperthyroidism and ophthalmopathy. It was RNA transcripts that yielded the amplified TCR beta CDR3 regions. HTBI primers were used for first-round RT-PCR of the TCR CDR3. MiXCR, run by TCRdb on the multiplex PCR reads, gives a single entry per CDR3 protein. The sample has a few hundred thousand distinct CDR3 sequences, approximately 13% seen once. Sequencing was carried out using blood. The receptors originated from a woman under 30 with Graves' hyperthyroidism.

This clonotype was counted ten times or more. CDR3 nucleotide sequence: TGTGCCTGGAGTAATGGGGCCTATGGCTACACCTTC. This sequence encodes CAWSNGAYGYTF. The chain couples TRBV30 to TRBJ1-2; perhaps TRBD1 as D (5 bases). Trimming removed 2 bases from V and 4 bases from J, with 8 bases in between. The CDR3 covers 12 residues. The germline V gene encodes CDR1 GTSNPN and CDR2 SVGIG (reference sequence). Supplemented by reference TRBV30 and TRBJ1-2, the full variable domain reads SQTIHQWPATLVQPVGSPLSLECTVEGTSNPNLYWYRQAAGRGLQLLFYSVGIGQISSEVPQNLSASRPQDRQFILSSKKLLLSDSGFYLCAWSNGAYGYTFGSGTRLTVV.

In this sample, this clonotype turned up many times. The chain joins TRBV19 to TRBJ1-1; 9 nucleotides agree with TRBD1. The V gene end was trimmed by 4 bases and the J gene end by 2 bases; junction bases not matched to a gene: 8. CDR1 is LNHDA and CDR2 is SQIVND in the germline V gene (reference sequence). This CDR3 comprises 16 residues. Here the CDR3 DNA reads TGTGCCAGTAGTAGCTCCGGGACAGGGCGAAACACTGAAGCTTTCTTT. Its protein product is CASSSSGTGRNTEAFF.

This chain links TRBV3-1 with TRBJ1-5; unclear D gene. Germline V gives CDR1 LGHDT, CDR2 YNNKEL (reference sequence). V was cut by 1 base and J by 10 bases, with 17 bases left in between. The CDR3 is 15 amino acids. CDR3 residues: CASSQGWAAHRPQHF. The DNA of the CDR3 is TGTGCCAGCAGCCAAGGATGGGCCGCCCATCGACCCCAGCATTTT.

This clonotype was recorded many times. J is TRBJ1-4 and V is TRBV20-1; the D is unclear. The CDR3 length is 16 residues. The V gene's germline CDR1 is DFQATT and CDR2 SNEGSKA (reference sequence). Trimming stripped 0 bases from V and 0 bases from J, with 11 bases between. CDR3 in amino acids: CSARDKGYATNEKLFF. DNA for the CDR3: TGCAGTGCTAGAGATAAAGGATACGCAACTAATGAAAAACTGTTTTTT.